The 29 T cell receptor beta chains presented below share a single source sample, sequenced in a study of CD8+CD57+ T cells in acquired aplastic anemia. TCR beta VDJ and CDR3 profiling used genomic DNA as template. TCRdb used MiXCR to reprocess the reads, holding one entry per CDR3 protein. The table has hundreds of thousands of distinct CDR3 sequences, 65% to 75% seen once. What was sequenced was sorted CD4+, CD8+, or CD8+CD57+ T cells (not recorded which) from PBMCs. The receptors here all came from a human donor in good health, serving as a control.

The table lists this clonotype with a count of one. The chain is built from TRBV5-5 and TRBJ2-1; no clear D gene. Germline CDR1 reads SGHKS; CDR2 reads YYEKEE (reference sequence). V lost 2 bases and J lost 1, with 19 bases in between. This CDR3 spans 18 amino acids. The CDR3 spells CASSFGTGDENSYNEQFF. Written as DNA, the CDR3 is TGTGCCAGCAGCTTCGGCACCGGAGATGAGAATTCCTACAATGAGCAGTTCTTC.

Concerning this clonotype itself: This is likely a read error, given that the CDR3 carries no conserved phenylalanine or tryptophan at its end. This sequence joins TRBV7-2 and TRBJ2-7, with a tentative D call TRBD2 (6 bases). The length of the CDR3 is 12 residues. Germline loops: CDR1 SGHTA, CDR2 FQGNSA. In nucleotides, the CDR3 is TGCGCCAGCAGCAACTCGGGGGACGAGCAGTACCTC. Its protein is CASSNSGDEQYL.

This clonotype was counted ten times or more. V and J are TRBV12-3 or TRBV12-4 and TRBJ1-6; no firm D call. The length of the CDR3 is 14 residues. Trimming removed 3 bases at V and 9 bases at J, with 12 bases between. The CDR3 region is CASSFTRTSSPLHF. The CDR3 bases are TGTGCCAGCAGTTTCACCCGAACAAGTTCACCCCTCCACTTT.

Written as DNA, the CDR3 is TGTGCCAGCAGCTTGGGACAAGGCAATTTTTATACCCTGGAGCTGTTTTTT. Amino acids: CASSLGQGNFYTLELFF. The chain carries TRBV7-2 and TRBJ2-2, with TRBD1 as a possible D gene (6 bases). Trimming left V 3 bases short and J 10 bases short, with 24 bases between. In germline, CDR1 is SGHTA, CDR2 FQGNSA. CDR3 length: 17 amino acids. Together with reference TRBV7-2 and TRBJ2-2, the CDR3 gives the full variable domain: GAGVSQSPSNKVTEKGKDVELRCDPISGHTALYWYRQSLGQGLEFLIYFQGNSAPDKSGLPSDRFSAERTGGSVSTLTIQRTQQEDSAVYLCASSLGQGNFYTLELFFGEGSRLTVL.

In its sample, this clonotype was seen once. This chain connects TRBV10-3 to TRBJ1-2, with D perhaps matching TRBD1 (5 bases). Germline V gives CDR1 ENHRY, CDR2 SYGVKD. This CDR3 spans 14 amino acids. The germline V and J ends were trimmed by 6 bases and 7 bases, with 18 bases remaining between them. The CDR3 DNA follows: TGTGCCATCAGCCGAAACGGGGACGGGGGTGGCTACACCTTC. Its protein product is CAISRNGDGGGYTF.

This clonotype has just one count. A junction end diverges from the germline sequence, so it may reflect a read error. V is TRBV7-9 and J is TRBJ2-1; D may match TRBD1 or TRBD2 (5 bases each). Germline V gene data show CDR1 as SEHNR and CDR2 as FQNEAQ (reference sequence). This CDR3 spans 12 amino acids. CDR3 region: CASSQGVGEQCF. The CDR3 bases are TGTGCCAGCAGCCAGGGAGTAGGGGAGCAGTGCTTC.

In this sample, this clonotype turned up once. CDR3 nucleotide sequence: TGTGCCAGCAGTGAAGAGGGTAGTGGCTACACCTTC. Translating gives CASSEEGSGYTF. The rearrangement uses TRBV2 and TRBJ1-2; D is unresolved. Germline CDR1 is SNHLY and CDR2 is FYNNEI. With 1 base removed from V and 7 bases from J, the gap between germline ends came to 7 bases. This CDR3 is built from 12 residues. The whole variable domain, filled in from reference TRBV2 and TRBJ1-2, reads EPEVTQTPSHQVTQMGQEVILRCVPISNHLYFYWYRQILGQKVEFLVSFYNNEISEKSEIFDDQFSVERPDGSNFTLKIRSTKLEDSAMYFCASSEEGSGYTFGSGTRLTVV.

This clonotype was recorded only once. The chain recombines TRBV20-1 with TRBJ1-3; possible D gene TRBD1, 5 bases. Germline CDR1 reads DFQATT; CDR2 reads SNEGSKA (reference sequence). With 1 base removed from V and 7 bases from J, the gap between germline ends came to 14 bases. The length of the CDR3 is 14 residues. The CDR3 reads CSARVGDYRNTIYF. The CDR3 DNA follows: TGCAGTGCTAGAGTGGGGGACTATCGGAACACCATATATTTT.

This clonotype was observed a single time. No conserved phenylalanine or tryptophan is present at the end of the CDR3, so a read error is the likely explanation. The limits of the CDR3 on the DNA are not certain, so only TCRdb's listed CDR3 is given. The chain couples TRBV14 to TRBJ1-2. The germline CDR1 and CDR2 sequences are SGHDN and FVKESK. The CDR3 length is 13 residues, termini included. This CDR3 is CASSQDLGQRYGI.

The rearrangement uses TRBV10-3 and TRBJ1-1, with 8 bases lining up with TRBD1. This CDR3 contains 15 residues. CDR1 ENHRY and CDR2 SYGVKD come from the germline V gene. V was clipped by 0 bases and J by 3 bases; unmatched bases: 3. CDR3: CAISESRQGYTEAFF. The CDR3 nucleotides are TGTGCCATCAGTGAGTCGCGACAGGGGTACACTGAAGCTTTCTTT.

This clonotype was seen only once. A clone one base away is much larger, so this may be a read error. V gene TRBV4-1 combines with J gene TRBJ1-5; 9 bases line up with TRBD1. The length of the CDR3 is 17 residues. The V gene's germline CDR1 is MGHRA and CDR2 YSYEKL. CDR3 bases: TGCGCCAGCAGCCAAAGTTCCGGGACAGGGTCGAATCGGCCCCAGCATTTT. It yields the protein CASSQSSGTGSNRPQHF.

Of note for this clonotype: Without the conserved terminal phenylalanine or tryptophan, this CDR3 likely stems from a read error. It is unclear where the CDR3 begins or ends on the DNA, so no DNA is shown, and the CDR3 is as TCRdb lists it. CDR3 sequence: CASSIGGYGYTFG. This chain links TRBV7-2 with TRBJ2-7; the table's D call of TRBD2 was not tested on the DNA. Ends included, the CDR3 has 13 residues. Per the germline V gene, CDR1 is SGHTA and CDR2 is FQGNSA.

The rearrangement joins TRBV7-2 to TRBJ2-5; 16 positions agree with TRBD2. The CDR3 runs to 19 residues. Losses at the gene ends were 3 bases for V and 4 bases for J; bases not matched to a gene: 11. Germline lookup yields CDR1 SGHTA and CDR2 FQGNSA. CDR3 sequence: CASSFLRGLAGGSLETQYF. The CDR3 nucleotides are TGTGCCAGCAGCTTTTTGCGGGGACTAGCGGGGGGGTCATTAGAGACCCAGTACTTC.

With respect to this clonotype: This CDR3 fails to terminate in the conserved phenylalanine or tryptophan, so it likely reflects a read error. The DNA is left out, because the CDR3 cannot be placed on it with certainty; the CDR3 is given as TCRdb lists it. The CDR3 here is CASSLSRFGEAFFL. This chain links TRBV7-6 with TRBJ1-2; TRBD1, as called in the table, went unchecked against the DNA. Germline loops: CDR1 SGHVS, CDR2 FNYEAQ. The CDR3 is 14 residues long, ends included.

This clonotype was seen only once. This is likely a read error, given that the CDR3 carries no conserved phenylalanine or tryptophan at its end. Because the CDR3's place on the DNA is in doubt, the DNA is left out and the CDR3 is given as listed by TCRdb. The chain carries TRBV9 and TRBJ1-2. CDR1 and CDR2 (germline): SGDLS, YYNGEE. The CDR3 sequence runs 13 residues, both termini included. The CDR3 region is CASSVAPSAGQPL.

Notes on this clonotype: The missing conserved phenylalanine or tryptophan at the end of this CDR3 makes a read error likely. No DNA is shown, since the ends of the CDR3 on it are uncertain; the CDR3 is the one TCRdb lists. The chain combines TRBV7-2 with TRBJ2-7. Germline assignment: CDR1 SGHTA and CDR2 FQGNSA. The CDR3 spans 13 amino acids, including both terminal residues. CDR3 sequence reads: CASSLSVQATYEQ.

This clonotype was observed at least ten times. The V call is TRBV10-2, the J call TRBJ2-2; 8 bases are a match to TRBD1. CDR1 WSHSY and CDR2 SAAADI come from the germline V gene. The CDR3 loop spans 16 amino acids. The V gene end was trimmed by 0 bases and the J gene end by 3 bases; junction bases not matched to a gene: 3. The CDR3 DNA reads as TGCGCCAGCAGTGAGTCGGGACAGGTCGACACCGGGGAGCTGTTTTTT. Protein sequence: CASSESGQVDTGELFF.

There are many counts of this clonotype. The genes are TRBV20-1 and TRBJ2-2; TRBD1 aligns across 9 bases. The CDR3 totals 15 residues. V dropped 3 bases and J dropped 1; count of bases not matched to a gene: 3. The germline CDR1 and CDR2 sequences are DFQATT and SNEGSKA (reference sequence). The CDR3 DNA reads TGCAGTGCTAGCAACAGGGGGCGGAACACCGGGGAGCTGTTTTTT. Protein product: CSASNRGRNTGELFF.

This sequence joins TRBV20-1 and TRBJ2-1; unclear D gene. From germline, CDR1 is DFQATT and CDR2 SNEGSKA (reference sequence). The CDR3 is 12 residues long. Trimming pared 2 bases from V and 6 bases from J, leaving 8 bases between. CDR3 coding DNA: TGCAGTGCTAGATTCGGGCCCAATGAGCAGTTCTTC. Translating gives CSARFGPNEQFF.

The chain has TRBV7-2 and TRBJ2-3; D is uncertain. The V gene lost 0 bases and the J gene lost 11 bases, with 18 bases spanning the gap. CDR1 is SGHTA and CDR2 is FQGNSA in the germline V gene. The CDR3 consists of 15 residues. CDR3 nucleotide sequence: TGTGCCAGCAGCTTAGCTTCCAGGAGCTACAATGAGCAGTATTTT. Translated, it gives CASSLASRSYNEQYF.

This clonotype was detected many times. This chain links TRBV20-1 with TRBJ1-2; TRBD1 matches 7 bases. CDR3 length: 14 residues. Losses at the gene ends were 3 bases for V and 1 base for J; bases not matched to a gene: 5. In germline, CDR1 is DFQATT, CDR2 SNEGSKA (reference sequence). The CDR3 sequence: CSARGTVNNYGYTF. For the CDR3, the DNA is TGCAGTGCTAGGGGGACAGTAAATAACTATGGCTACACCTTC.

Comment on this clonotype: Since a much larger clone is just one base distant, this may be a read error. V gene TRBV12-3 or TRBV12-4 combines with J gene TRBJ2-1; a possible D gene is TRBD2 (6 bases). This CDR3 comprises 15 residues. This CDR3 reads CTSSPGGVTAREQFF. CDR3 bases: TGTACCAGCAGCCCAGGCGGGGTAACCGCCCGGGAGCAGTTCTTC.

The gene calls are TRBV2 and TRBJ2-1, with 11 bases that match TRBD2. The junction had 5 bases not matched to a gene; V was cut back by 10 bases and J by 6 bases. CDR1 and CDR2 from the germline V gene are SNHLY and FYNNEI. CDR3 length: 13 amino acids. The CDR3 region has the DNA TGTGCCACCACTAGCGGGGGAACCAATGAGCAGTTCTTC. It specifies CATTSGGTNEQFF.

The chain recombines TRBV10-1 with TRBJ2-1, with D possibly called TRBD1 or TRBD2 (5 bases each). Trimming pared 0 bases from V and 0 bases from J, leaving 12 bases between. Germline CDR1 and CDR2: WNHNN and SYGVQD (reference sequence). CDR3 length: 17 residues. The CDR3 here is CASSESRGWVSYNEQFF. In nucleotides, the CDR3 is TGCGCCAGCAGTGAGTCGAGGGGCTGGGTCTCCTACAATGAGCAGTTCTTC.

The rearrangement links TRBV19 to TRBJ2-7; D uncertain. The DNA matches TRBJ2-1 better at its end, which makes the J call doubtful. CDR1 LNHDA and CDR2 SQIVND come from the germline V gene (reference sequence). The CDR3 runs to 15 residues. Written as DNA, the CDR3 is TGTGCCAGCAATCAAGTTAAAGGCTCCTACAATGAGCAGTTCTTC. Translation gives CASNQVKGSYNEQFF.

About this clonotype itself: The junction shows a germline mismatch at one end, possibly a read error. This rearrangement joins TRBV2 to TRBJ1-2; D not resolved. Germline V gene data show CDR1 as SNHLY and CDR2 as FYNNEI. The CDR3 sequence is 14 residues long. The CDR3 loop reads CASSEREINDSHSF. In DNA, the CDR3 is TGTGCCAGCAGTGAAAGGGAGATAAATGATAGCCACTCTTTT.

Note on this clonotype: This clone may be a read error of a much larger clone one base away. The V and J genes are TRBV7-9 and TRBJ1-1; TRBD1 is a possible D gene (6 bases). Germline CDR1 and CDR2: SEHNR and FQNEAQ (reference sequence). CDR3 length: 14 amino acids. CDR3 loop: CASRAPGEQDEALF. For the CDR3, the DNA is TGTGCCAGCAGGGCCCCAGGGGAGCAAGATGAAGCTCTCTTT.

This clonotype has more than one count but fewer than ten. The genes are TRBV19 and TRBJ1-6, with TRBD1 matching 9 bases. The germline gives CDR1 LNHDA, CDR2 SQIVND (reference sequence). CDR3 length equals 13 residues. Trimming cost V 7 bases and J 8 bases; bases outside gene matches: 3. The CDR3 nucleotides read TGTGCCAGTATTAGGACAGGGGATTCACCCCTCCACTTT. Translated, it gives CASIRTGDSPLHF.

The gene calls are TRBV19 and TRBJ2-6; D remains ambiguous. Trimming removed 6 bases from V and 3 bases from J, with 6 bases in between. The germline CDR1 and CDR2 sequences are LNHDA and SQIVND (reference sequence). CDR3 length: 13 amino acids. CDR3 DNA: TGTGCCAGTAGCGGGCATGGGGCCAACGTCCTGACTTTC. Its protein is CASSGHGANVLTF.